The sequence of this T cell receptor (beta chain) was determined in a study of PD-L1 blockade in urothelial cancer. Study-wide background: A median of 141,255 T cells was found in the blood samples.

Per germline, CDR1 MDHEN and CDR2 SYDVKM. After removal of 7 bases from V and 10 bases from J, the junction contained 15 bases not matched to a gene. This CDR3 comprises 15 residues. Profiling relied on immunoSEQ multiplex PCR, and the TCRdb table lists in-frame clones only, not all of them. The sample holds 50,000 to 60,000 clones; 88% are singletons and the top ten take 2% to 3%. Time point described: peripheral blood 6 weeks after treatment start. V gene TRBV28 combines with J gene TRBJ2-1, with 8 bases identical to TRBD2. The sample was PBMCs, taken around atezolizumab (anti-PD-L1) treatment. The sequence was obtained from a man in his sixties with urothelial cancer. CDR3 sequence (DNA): TGTGCCAGCAACTTAATAACTAGCGGAAGGGAAGAGCAGTTCTTC. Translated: CASNLITSGREEQFF.